A single sample gave rise to the 21 T cell receptor beta chains below, sequenced in a study of cytomegalovirus exposure and HLA in healthy donors. Primers: 60 Vbeta forward and 13 Jbeta reverse. Some clones are missing from TCRdb's copy, which holds only in-frame ones; the method was immunoSEQ multiplex PCR. In the table there are approximately 100,000 clones, roughly three fifths of which are singletons. Specimen: PBMCs. The receptors come from a man in his 60s in good health and CMV-seronegative.

In this sample, this clone turned up a few times. The J gene is TRBJ2-4, the V gene TRBV5-4, with 10 nucleotides matching TRBD1. Per germline, CDR1 SGHNT and CDR2 YYREEE (reference sequence). The CDR3 runs 16 residues. The junction had 4 bases not matched to a gene; V was cut back by 4 bases and J by 0 bases. CDR3 DNA: TGTGCCAGCAGCCCCGACAGGGGGCAAGCCAAAAACATTCAGTACTTC. Protein product: CASSPDRGQAKNIQYF.

The chain recombines TRBV7-9 with TRBJ1-1; the D is unclear. From germline, CDR1 is SEHNR and CDR2 FQNEAQ (reference sequence). Trimming pared 4 bases from V and 3 bases from J, leaving 18 bases between. The CDR3 length is 16 residues. The CDR3, as DNA: TGTGCCAGCAGCTCCACCGGACTTGGACCGGACACTGAAGCTTTCTTT. Amino acids: CASSSTGLGPDTEAFF.

The chain has TRBV7-3 and TRBJ2-6, with no clear D. Germline lookup yields CDR1 SGHTA and CDR2 FQGTGA. The V end was cut by 8 bases, the J end by 0 bases, with 8 bases between. This CDR3 contains 14 residues. The CDR3 region has the DNA TGTGCCAGCTCGTTGGCCTCTGGGGCCAACGTCCTGACTTTC. Residues: CASSLASGANVLTF.

This clone has a count of ten or more. DNA for the CDR3: TGTGCCAGCAGTAAGACGGACAGACAAGAGACCCAGTACTTC. Its translation is CASSKTDRQETQYF. The chain is built from TRBV2 and TRBJ2-5, with D possibly being TRBD1 (6 bases). The CDR3 is 14 residues long. Germline V gene lookup returns CDR1 SNHLY and CDR2 FYNNEI. Trimming removed 5 bases from V and 2 bases from J, with 12 bases in between.

This clone was counted once. The chain employs TRBV11-3 and TRBJ2-1, with 7 bases fitting TRBD1. Germline values: CDR1 SGHNT, CDR2 YENEEA. The V gene end was trimmed by 5 bases and the J gene end by 4 bases; junction bases not matched to a gene: 14. The CDR3 extends over 17 amino acids. Here the CDR3 DNA reads TGTGCCAGCAGCACAGGGGACCGGGTCGGGAAATACAATGAGCAGTTCTTC. This gives the protein CASSTGDRVGKYNEQFF.

This chain links TRBV10-1 with TRBJ1-3; 7 nucleotides agree with TRBD1. The CDR3 consists of 15 residues. V was clipped by 4 bases and J by 4 bases; unmatched bases: 7. Germline V gene lookup returns CDR1 WNHNN and CDR2 SYGVQD (reference sequence). The CDR3 reads CASSGQQGKGNTIYF. The CDR3 nucleotides read TGCGCCAGCAGTGGCCAACAGGGGAAGGGAAACACCATATATTTT.

The chain carries TRBV5-1 and TRBJ2-5; D gene ambiguous. V lost 5 bases, J lost 5 bases, and 13 bases lay in between. The CDR3 runs to 13 residues. Germline V CDR1 and CDR2: SGHRS, YFSETQ. CDR3 residues: CASSYSPEETQYF. CDR3 nucleotide sequence: TGCGCCAGCAGTTACTCGCCGGAGGAGACCCAGTACTTC.

This clone was seen a handful of times. The chain combines TRBV4-1 with TRBJ2-3; 11 bases align to TRBD2. CDR3 size: 14 residues. Trimming took 6 bases from V and 3 from J; bases not matched to a gene: 2. Germline loops: CDR1 MGHRA, CDR2 YSYEKL. CDR3 loop: CASRGLAATDTQYF. The CDR3 DNA follows: TGCGCCAGCAGGGGACTAGCGGCGACAGATACGCAGTATTTT.

V and J are TRBV9 and TRBJ2-7, with 8 bases fitting TRBD2. The germline CDR1 and CDR2 sequences are SGDLS and YYNGEE. The CDR3 is made up of 14 amino acids. Losses at the gene ends were 2 bases for V and 3 bases for J; bases not matched to a gene: 4. The CDR3 DNA follows: TGTGCCAGCAGCGTTAGCGGGGTAGACTACGAGCAGTACTTC. Translating gives CASSVSGVDYEQYF.

The chain couples TRBV5-5 to TRBJ1-6, with 7 bases aligning to TRBD1. From germline, CDR1 is SGHKS and CDR2 YYEKEE (reference sequence). CDR3 size: 16 residues. Trimming at V came to 1 base and at J to 4 bases, leaving 5 bases not matched to a gene. CDR3 DNA: TGTGCCAGCAGCTTGAGCGGACAGGCGTATAATTCACCCCTCCACTTT. Its translation: CASSLSGQAYNSPLHF.

This clone was detected only a few times. The genes are TRBV5-1 and TRBJ2-6; 8 bases are shared with TRBD1. V was pared by 6 bases and J by 0 bases, with 5 bases of the junction left unmatched. CDR1 SGHRS and CDR2 YFSETQ come from the germline V gene. The CDR3 has 16 residues. The chain's CDR3 is CASTTGTGSGANVLTF. In DNA, the CDR3 is TGCGCCAGCACGACCGGGACAGGCTCTGGGGCCAACGTCCTGACTTTC.

The CDR3 loop is CASSWGLAGPTDTQYF. DNA of the CDR3: TGCGCCAGCAGCTGGGGACTAGCGGGACCAACAGATACGCAGTATTTT. The rearrangement joins TRBV5-1 to TRBJ2-3; 13 bases align to TRBD2. The CDR3 covers 16 residues. V trimming: 3 bases; J trimming: 3 bases; junction bases outside the gene matches: 4. CDR1 SGHRS and CDR2 YFSETQ come from the germline V gene.

The chain combines TRBV19 with TRBJ2-5; the match to TRBD2 covers 7 bases. The CDR3 sequence is 13 residues long. In germline, CDR1 is LNHDA, CDR2 SQIVND (reference sequence). After removal of 5 bases from V and 7 bases from J, the junction contained 7 bases not matched to a gene. CDR3 in DNA: TGTGCCAGTAGTTCAGGGAGGGCGGGGACCCAGTACTTC. This encodes CASSSGRAGTQYF.

The V gene is TRBV4-1, the J gene TRBJ2-1; 8 positions agree with TRBD1. V was clipped by 1 base and J by 7 bases; unmatched bases: 15. The CDR3 is 18 amino acids. The V gene's germline CDR1 is MGHRA and CDR2 YSYEKL. CDR3 sequence reads: CASSQVGLLQGAYNEQFF. CDR3 nucleotide sequence: TGCGCCAGCAGCCAAGTCGGTCTCCTCCAGGGGGCATATAATGAGCAGTTCTTC.

The chain recombines TRBV7-9 with TRBJ2-7; tentative D call: TRBD2 (6 bases). With 3 bases removed from V and 6 bases from J, the gap between germline ends came to 12 bases. Per germline, CDR1 SEHNR and CDR2 FQNEAQ (reference sequence). This CDR3 has 13 residues. The CDR3 spells CASSLQGGIEQYF. The DNA for the CDR3 is TGTGCCAGCAGCTTGCAGGGCGGGATCGAGCAGTACTTC.

V and J are TRBV27 and TRBJ1-4, with TRBD1 as a possible D gene (5 bases). CDR1 is MNHEY, CDR2 SMNVEV, per germline (reference sequence). V was shortened by 0 bases and J by 8 bases, with 13 bases between the two germline ends. The CDR3 spans 15 residues. The CDR3 loop reads CASSLSVGVVEKLFF. The CDR3 coding sequence is TGTGCCAGCAGTTTATCAGTAGGGGTGGTGGAAAAACTGTTTTTT.

The chain has TRBV30 and TRBJ2-5, with 7 bases aligning to TRBD2. This CDR3 is 15 amino acids long. V was pared by 1 base and J by 1 base, with 6 bases of the junction left unmatched. Germline V CDR1 and CDR2: GTSNPN, SVGIG (reference sequence). This CDR3 is CAWSAEAGIQETQYF. CDR3 nucleotides: TGTGCCTGGAGTGCTGAAGCGGGGATCCAAGAGACCCAGTACTTC. Full variable domain (rest looked up from reference TRBV30 and TRBJ2-5): SQTIHQWPATLVQPVGSPLSLECTVEGTSNPNLYWYRQAAGRGLQLLFYSVGIGQISSEVPQNLSASRPQDRQFILSSKKLLLSDSGFYLCAWSAEAGIQETQYFGPGTRLLVL.

This chain connects TRBV7-9 to TRBJ1-2; 9 bases are a match to TRBD1. The CDR3 contains 14 residues. The germline CDR1 and CDR2 sequences are SEHNR and FQNEAQ (reference sequence). The V gene end was trimmed by 3 bases and the J gene end by 7 bases; junction bases not matched to a gene: 6. CDR3 nucleotide sequence: TGTGCCAGCAGCTTCGGGACAGGGAATTCTGGCTACACCTTC. Its translation is CASSFGTGNSGYTF.

The rearrangement joins TRBV5-1 to TRBJ2-7; 10 nucleotides match TRBD2. V shed 5 bases and J 0 bases; nucleotides not matched to a gene: 8. The CDR3 spans 16 residues. Germline V CDR1 and CDR2: SGHRS, YFSETQ. Here the CDR3 reads CASRPSSGGVSYEQYF. CDR3 DNA: TGCGCCAGCAGACCTTCTAGCGGGGGTGTCTCCTACGAGCAGTACTTC.

This clone has a handful of counts. The CDR3 DNA is TGTGCCAGCAGTTATCGGGGGACCCTGAGGAACACTGAAGCTTTCTTT. Its translation is CASSYRGTLRNTEAFF. The chain recombines TRBV6-5 with TRBJ1-1; a weak D match, TRBD1 (5 bases). Germline CDR1 reads MNHEY; CDR2 reads SVGAGI. V was shortened by 3 bases and J by 1 base, with 15 bases between the two germline ends. The CDR3 spans 16 residues.

The rearrangement joins TRBV6-1 to TRBJ2-3; 8 bases map to TRBD2. Germline V gives CDR1 MNHNS, CDR2 SASEGT. The CDR3 is 15 amino acids. J was trimmed by 3 bases and V by 5 bases; bases with no gene match: 7. CDR3 amino acids: CASSLSAGGTDTQYF. The CDR3 DNA sequence: TGTGCCAGCAGTCTCTCCGCGGGGGGTACAGATACGCAGTATTTT.